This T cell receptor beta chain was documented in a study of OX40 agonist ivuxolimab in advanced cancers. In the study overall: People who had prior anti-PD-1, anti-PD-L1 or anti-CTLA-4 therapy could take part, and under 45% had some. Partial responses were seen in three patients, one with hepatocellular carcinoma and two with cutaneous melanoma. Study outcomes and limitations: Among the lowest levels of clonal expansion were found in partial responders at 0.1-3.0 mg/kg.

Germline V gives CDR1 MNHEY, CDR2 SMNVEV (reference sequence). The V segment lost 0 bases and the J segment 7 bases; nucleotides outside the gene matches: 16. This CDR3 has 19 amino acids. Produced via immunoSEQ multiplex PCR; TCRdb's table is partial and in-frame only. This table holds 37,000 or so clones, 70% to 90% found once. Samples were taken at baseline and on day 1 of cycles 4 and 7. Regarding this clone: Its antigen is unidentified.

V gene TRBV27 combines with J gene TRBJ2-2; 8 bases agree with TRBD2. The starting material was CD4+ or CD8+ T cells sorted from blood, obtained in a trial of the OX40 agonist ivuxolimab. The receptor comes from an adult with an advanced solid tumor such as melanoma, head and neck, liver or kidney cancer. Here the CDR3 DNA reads TGTGCCAGCAGTTTATCCCTCCGCGCGGCGGGGGGACGGTTCGGGGAGCTGTTTTTT. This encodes CASSLSLRAAGGRFGELFF.